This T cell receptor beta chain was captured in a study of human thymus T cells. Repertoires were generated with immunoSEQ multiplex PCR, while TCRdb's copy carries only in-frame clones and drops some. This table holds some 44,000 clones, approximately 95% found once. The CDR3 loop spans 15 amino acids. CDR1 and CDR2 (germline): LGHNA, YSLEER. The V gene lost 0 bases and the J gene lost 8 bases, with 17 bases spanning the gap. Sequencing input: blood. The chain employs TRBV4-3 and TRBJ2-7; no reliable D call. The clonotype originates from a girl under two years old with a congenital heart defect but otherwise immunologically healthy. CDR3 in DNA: TGCGCCAGCAGCCAAGAAACCCAGATTAACGCACAGCAGTACTTC. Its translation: CASSQETQINAQQYF.